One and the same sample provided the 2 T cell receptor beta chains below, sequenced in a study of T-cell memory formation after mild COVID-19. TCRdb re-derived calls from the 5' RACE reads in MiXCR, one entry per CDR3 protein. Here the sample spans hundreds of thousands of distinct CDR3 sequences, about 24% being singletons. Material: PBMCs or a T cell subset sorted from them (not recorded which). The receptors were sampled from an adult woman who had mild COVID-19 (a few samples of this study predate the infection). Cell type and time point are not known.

DNA of the CDR3: TGTGCCAGCAGCCCCCAAAGGCCCGGGGCGGGAGGCTACACCTTC. It codes for CASSPQRPGAGGYTF. The rearrangement joins TRBV7-9 to TRBJ1-2; a weak D match, TRBD1 (5 bases). V lost 5 bases and J lost 8, with 21 bases in between. Germline CDR1 and CDR2: SEHNR and FQNEAQ (reference sequence). CDR3 size: 15 residues. Full variable domain (missing parts from reference TRBV7-9 and TRBJ1-2): DTGVSQNPRHKITKRGQNVTFRCDPISEHNRLYWYRQTLGQGPEFLTYFQNEAQLEKSRLLSDRFSAERPKGSFSTLEIQRTEQGDSAMYLCASSPQRPGAGGYTFGSGTRLTVV.

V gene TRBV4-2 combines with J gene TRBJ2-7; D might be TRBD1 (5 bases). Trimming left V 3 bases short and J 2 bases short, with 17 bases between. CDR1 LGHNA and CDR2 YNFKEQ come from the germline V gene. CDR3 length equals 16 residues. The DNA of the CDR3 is TGTGCCAGCAGCCAGGATACAGGAGACCCAACCTACGAGCAGTACTTC. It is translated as CASSQDTGDPTYEQYF.